This T cell receptor (beta chain) was identified in a study of Ad26.COV2.S vaccination and SARS-CoV-2 variants. The V end lost 0 bases, the J end lost 2 bases, and 3 bases lay between the germline ends. The CDR3 is 13 residues long. In germline, CDR1 is LNHNV, CDR2 YYDKDF (reference sequence). This sample's treatment: approximately 18 received Ad26.COV2.S at low or high dose, single or two shots; 5 received placebo; per-sample allocation not given. Collection of the samples took place on day 63 after the first injection of vaccine or placebo. The table came from immunoSEQ multiplex PCR; TCRdb's copy has only in-frame clones and leaves some out. The sample records 440,000 or so clones, 90% being singletons.

V usage is TRBV15 and J usage is TRBJ2-3, with D hard to call. The source is a person aged 18-65 years who received the Ad26.COV2.S COVID-19 vaccine or a placebo. Specimen: peripheral blood, collected in a trial of Ad26.COV2.S vaccine versus placebo. The CDR3 region is CATSRDPTDTQYF. The CDR3 DNA reads TGTGCCACCAGCAGAGATCCCACAGATACGCAGTATTTT.